Below, one T cell receptor (beta chain) is given with its context. Its specificity is unknown. The data stem from a study of T cells in Graves' hyperthyroidism and ophthalmopathy. Orbital computed tomography and thyroid ultrasound, together with serum TRAb and thyroxine and clinical symptoms, were used for diagnoses. The authors took PBMCs from 10 ml fresh peripheral blood. Whole-study results and caveats: Model output signaled ophthalmopathy a median approximately 6 months ahead of onset. From stable hyperthyroidism, ophthalmopathy was set apart by a 13 V-J model.

The CDR3 is made up of 15 amino acids. Per the germline V gene, CDR1 is DFQATT and CDR2 is SNEGSKA (reference sequence). With V trimmed by 3 bases and J by 4 bases, 9 bases remained unmatched. Researchers took RNA transcripts and amplified the TCR beta CDR3 regions from them. The study used the HTBI primer set for a first-round RT-PCR of the TCR CDR3. A single record per CDR3 protein comes from TCRdb applying MiXCR to the multiplex PCR reads. Counted here are around 380,000 distinct CDR3 sequences, roughly 13% occurring once; the ten biggest clones make up about a fifth. The TCR sequence derives from a man younger than 40 with Graves' hyperthyroidism that later progressed to Graves' ophthalmopathy. This chain uses TRBV20-1 with TRBJ2-1, with 7 bases identical to TRBD1. What was sequenced was blood. CDR3: CSARPGTAVYNEQFF. The CDR3, as DNA: TGCAGTGCTAGGCCCGGGACAGCAGTTTACAATGAGCAGTTCTTC.